This TCR beta chain originates from a study of T cells after posttransplantation cyclophosphamide. Study results and limitations: Donor-recipient repertoire similarity was low at 1-2 months, rising over year one.

In its sample, this clone was seen a few times. Antigen unknown. Measured with immunoSEQ multiplex PCR; TCRdb has only the in-frame clones, and not every one. The sample holds more than 20,000 clones; approximately 76% are singletons and the top ten take around 0.7%. In germline, CDR1 is SGHTS, CDR2 YDEGEE. The CDR3 extends over 14 amino acids. V lost 4 bases and J 2 bases, leaving 12 bases between the germline ends. This chain links TRBV5-8 with TRBJ2-5, with a possible D match to TRBD1 (6 bases). This clonotype was sampled from a woman aged 55-69 years in good health, CMV-negative, and a related stem cell transplant donor. Sequenced input: memory CD4+ T cells sorted from PBMCs. The CDR3: CASSNPGQQETQYF. CDR3 in DNA: TGTGCCAGCAGCAACCCGGGACAACAAGAGACCCAGTACTTC.